A single sample is the source of the 8 T cell receptor beta chains below, sequenced in a study of blood T cell repertoires in COVID-19. TCRdb keeps only in-frame clones here, not all; method: immunoSEQ multiplex PCR. The profile covers some 120,000 clones, with roughly nine tenths appearing a single time and under 4.5% taken by the ten largest. Sequencing was done on a sample of peripheral blood. These receptors all stem from a man aged 50 to 60 with active COVID-19.

A single count supports this clone. The chain couples TRBV5-6 to TRBJ1-1; TRBD1 agrees at 10 bases. The V gene end was trimmed by 6 bases and the J gene end by 4 bases; junction bases not matched to a gene: 3. This CDR3 spans 13 amino acids. CDR1 SGHDT and CDR2 YYEEEE come from the germline V gene. CDR3 region: CASTRTGGTEAFF. The CDR3 DNA sequence: TGTGCCAGCACCCGGACAGGGGGCACTGAAGCTTTCTTT.

V usage is TRBV11-2 and J usage is TRBJ2-3, with a possible D match to TRBD1 (6 bases). Trimming stripped 5 bases from V and 1 base from J, with 13 bases between. Germline V CDR1 and CDR2: SGHAT, FQNNGV. The CDR3 runs to 15 residues. CDR3 sequence reads: CASSQGGRRTDTQYF. CDR3 in DNA: TGTGCCAGCAGCCAAGGGGGACGACGCACAGATACGCAGTATTTT.

CDR3 in amino acids: CASSLGQGREKLFF. CDR3 DNA: TGCGCCAGCAGCCTGGGACAGGGGAGGGAAAAACTGTTTTTT. The gene calls are TRBV5-1 and TRBJ1-4; 10 bases line up with TRBD1. CDR1 SGHRS and CDR2 YFSETQ come from the germline V gene. The V and J ends lost 4 bases and 8 bases, in that order; junction bases with no gene match: 5. CDR3 length: 14 amino acids.

CDR3 sequence: CSVERGDFNYGYTF. The CDR3 DNA follows: TGCAGCGTTGAACGGGGGGATTTTAACTATGGCTACACCTTC. This chain connects TRBV29-1 to TRBJ1-2; a weak D match, TRBD1 (5 bases). CDR3 length: 14 amino acids. Trimming left V 2 bases short and J 1 base short, with 11 bases between. Germline lookup yields CDR1 SQVTM and CDR2 ANQGSEA.

The chain carries TRBV6-5 and TRBJ2-7; possible D gene TRBD1, 6 bases. CDR1 and CDR2 from the germline V gene are MNHEY and SVGAGI. The CDR3 runs to 14 residues. Trimming removed 5 bases from V and 4 bases from J, with 15 bases in between. The CDR3 region is CASSRQAVDYEQYF. The CDR3 DNA follows: TGTGCCAGCAGTCGACAGGCCGTGGATTACGAGCAGTACTTC.

The chain employs TRBV7-2 and TRBJ2-7; 7 bases are a match to TRBD2. Germline V gives CDR1 SGHTA, CDR2 FQGNSA. CDR3 size: 13 residues. The junction had 8 bases not matched to a gene; V was cut back by 5 bases and J by 7 bases. The DNA for the CDR3 is TGTGCCAGCAGCCCCCGACTAGCAGGAGAGCAGTACGTC. It is translated as CASSPRLAGEQYV.

The rearrangement joins TRBV7-8 to TRBJ1-1, with D perhaps matching TRBD1 (5 bases). Per germline, CDR1 SGHVS and CDR2 FQNEAQ. Trimming shortened V by 4 bases and J by 5 bases, and 17 bases separated the two germline ends. This CDR3 comprises 15 residues. The CDR3 DNA sequence: TGTGCCAGCAGCTACTTGGGGCGGCTGGGGACTGAAGCTTTCTTT. Its translation is CASSYLGRLGTEAFF.

Here the CDR3 DNA reads TGTGCCAGCAGCTTAGGGACAGGCAAAACCTACGAGCAGTACTTC. Translated: CASSLGTGKTYEQYF. The chain employs TRBV7-9 and TRBJ2-7; 7 bases are shared with TRBD1. The CDR3 covers 15 residues. Losses at the gene ends were 1 base for V and 2 bases for J; bases not matched to a gene: 5. Germline assignment: CDR1 SEHNR and CDR2 FQNEAQ (reference sequence).